The T cell receptor (beta chain) under discussion was sequenced for a study of lymphopenia after photon versus proton radiotherapy. Only in-frame clones appear in the TCRdb table, and some are missing; sequencing was by immunoSEQ multiplex PCR. The sample lists almost 30,000 clones; about 83% were seen once. This CDR3 region has 12 residues. Germline V gene sequence: CDR1 SEHNR, CDR2 FQNEAQ (reference sequence). Deletions cut 3 bases from V and 7 bases from J, with 7 bases between. This material consisted of peripheral blood, taken from a patient treated with proton-based radiotherapy. The TCR sequence derives from an older woman with cholangiocarcinoma. Some clones in this sample may be carry-over from other donors' samples. V and J are TRBV7-9 and TRBJ2-4, with D tentatively TRBD1 (6 bases). The CDR3 coding sequence is TGTGCCAGCAGCTTTGGGGGCAACATTCAGTACTTC. Translated: CASSFGGNIQYF.